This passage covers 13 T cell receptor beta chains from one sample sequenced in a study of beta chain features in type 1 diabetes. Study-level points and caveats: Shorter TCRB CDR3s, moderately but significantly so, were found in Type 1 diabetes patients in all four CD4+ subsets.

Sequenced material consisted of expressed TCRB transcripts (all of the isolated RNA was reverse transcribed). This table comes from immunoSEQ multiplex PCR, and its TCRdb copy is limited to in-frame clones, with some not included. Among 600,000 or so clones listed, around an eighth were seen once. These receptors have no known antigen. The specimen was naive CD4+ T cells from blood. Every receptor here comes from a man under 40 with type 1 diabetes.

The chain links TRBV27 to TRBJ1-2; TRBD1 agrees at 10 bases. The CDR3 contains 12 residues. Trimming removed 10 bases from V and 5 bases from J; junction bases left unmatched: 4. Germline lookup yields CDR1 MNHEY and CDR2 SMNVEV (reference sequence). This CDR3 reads CATTDRGYGYTF. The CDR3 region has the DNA TGTGCCACCACGGACAGGGGGTATGGCTACACCTTC.

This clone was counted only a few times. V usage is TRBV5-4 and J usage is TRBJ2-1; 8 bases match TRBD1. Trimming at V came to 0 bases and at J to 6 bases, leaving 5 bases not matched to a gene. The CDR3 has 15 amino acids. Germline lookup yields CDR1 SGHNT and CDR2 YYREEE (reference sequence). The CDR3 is CASSLGTGNGNEQFF. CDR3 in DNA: TGTGCCAGCAGCTTGGGGACAGGGAACGGCAATGAGCAGTTCTTC.

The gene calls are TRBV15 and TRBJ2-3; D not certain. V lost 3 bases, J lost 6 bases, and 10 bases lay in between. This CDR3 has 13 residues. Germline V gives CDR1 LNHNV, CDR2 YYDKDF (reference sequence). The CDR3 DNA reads TGTGCCACCAGCAGGCAGACTCATGATACGCAGTATTTT. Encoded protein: CATSRQTHDTQYF.

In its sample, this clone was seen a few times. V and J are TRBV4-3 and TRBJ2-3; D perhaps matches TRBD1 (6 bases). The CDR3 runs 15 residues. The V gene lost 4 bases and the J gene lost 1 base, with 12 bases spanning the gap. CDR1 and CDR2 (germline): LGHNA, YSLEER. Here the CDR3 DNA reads TGCGCCAGCAGCCTACGAGAGGGGGGCACAGATACGCAGTATTTT. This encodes CASSLREGGTDTQYF.

This chain's CDR3 is CASSLGLGIGTQYF. The CDR3 bases are TGTGCCAGCAGCTTAGGGTTGGGGATCGGGACCCAGTACTTC. This chain links TRBV7-9 with TRBJ2-5, with D uncertain. This CDR3 spans 14 amino acids. Germline assignment: CDR1 SEHNR and CDR2 FQNEAQ (reference sequence). Trimming shortened V by 1 base and J by 7 bases, and 13 bases separated the two germline ends. The whole variable domain, filled in from reference TRBV7-9 and TRBJ2-5, reads DTGVSQNPRHKITKRGQNVTFRCDPISEHNRLYWYRQTLGQGPEFLTYFQNEAQLEKSRLLSDRFSAERPKGSFSTLEIQRTEQGDSAMYLCASSLGLGIGTQYFGPGTRLLVL.

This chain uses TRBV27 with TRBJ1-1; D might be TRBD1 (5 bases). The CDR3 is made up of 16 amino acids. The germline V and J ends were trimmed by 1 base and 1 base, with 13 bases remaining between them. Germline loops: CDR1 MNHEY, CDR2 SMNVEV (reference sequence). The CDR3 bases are TGTGCCAGCAGTTTATTTCGGGGACTCGGGAACACTGAAGCTTTCTTT. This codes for CASSLFRGLGNTEAFF.

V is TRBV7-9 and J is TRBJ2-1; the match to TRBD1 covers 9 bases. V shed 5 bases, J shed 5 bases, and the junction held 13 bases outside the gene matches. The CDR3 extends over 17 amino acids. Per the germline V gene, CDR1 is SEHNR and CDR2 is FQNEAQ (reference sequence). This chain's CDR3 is CASSPRAGQGYNNEQFF. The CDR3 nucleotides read TGTGCCAGCAGCCCTAGGGCGGGACAGGGTTATAACAATGAGCAGTTCTTC. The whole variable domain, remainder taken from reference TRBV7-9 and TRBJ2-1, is DTGVSQNPRHKITKRGQNVTFRCDPISEHNRLYWYRQTLGQGPEFLTYFQNEAQLEKSRLLSDRFSAERPKGSFSTLEIQRTEQGDSAMYLCASSPRAGQGYNNEQFFGPGTRLTVL.

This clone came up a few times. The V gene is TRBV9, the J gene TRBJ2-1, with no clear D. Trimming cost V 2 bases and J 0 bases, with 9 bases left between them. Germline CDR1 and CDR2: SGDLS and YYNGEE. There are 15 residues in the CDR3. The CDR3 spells CASSVDHSSYNEQFF. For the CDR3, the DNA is TGTGCCAGCAGCGTGGACCACAGCTCCTACAATGAGCAGTTCTTC.

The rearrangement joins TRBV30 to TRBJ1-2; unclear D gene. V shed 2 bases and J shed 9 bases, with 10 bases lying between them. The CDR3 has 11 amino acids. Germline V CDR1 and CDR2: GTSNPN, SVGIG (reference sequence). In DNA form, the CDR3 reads TGTGCCTGGAGTCCCGAGAGGCGCTACACCTTC. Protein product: CAWSPERRYTF.

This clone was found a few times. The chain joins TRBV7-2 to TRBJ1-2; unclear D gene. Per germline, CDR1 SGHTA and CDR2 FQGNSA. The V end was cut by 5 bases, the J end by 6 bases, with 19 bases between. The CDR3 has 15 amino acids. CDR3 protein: CASSHSTKGPNGYTF. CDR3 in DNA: TGTGCCAGCAGCCACTCAACGAAGGGCCCGAATGGCTACACCTTC.

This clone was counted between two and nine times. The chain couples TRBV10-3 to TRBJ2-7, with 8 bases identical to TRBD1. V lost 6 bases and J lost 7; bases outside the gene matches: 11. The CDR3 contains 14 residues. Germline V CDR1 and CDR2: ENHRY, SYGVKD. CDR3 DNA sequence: TGTGCCATCAGGAGAGGGACAGGAGGGGAAGAGCAGTACTTC. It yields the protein CAIRRGTGGEEQYF.

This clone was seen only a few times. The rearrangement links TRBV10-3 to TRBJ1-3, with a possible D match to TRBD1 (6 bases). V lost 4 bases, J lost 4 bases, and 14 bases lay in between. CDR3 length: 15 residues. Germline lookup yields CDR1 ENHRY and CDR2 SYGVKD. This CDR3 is CAISARQAPGNTIYF. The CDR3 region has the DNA TGTGCCATCAGTGCCCGACAGGCTCCGGGAAACACCATATATTTT.

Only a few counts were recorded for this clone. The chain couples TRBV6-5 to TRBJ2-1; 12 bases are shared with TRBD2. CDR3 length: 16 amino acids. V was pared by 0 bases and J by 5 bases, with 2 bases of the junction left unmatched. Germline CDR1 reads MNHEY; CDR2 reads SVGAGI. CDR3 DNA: TGTGCCAGCAGTTACTCGACTAGCGGGGGACACAATGAGCAGTTCTTC. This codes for CASSYSTSGGHNEQFF.